The sequence of this TCR beta chain was determined in a study of HIV-infected patients and healthy controls. Each CDR3 protein is one row after TCRdb ran MiXCR on the 5' RACE reads. The top ten clones hold roughly 33% of a sample with some 20,000 distinct CDR3 sequences, approximately 18% of them seen once. There are many counts of this clonotype. Germline lookup yields CDR1 LGHNA and CDR2 YSLEER. Trimming at V came to 0 bases and at J to 1 base, leaving 6 bases not matched to a gene. The CDR3 is 17 amino acids. The sequence came from a human donor in good health. Sequencing was performed on CD8+ T cells from blood. The J gene is TRBJ2-3, the V gene TRBV4-3, with 8 bases aligning to TRBD2. The CDR3, as DNA: TGCGCCAGCAGCCAAGATTGGGCGGGGGGCCGCACAGATACGCAGTATTTT. It yields the protein CASSQDWAGGRTDTQYF.